This T cell receptor beta chain was recovered during a study of Ad26.COV2.S vaccination and SARS-CoV-2 variants. Findings and caveats of the study: Reported post-vaccination CD8+ and CD4+ T cell responses to spike showed substantial breadth. Those who received vaccine or placebo ended up with similar non-spike TCR breadth. Total T cell responses, in the TCR breadth and depth analyses, may have been underestimated. Spike-specific TCR breadth ran higher among vaccine recipients than placebo recipients.

Here immunoSEQ multiplex PCR was the method, and the copy in TCRdb shows in-frame clones only, minus some. The sample has roughly 180,000 clones; around 90% are singletons. This clone was recorded once. The antigen remains unidentified. This CDR3 is 15 amino acids long. The V gene's germline CDR1 is LNHDA and CDR2 SQIVND (reference sequence). The V and J ends lost 4 bases and 3 bases, in that order; junction bases with no gene match: 9. The chain has TRBV19 and TRBJ2-7; 7 bases align to TRBD2. The receptor comes from a human donor who had recovered from COVID-19. Here the sequenced sample was peripheral blood, taken after recovery from COVID-19. CDR3: CASSTRGVPDYEQYF. As DNA, the CDR3 is TGTGCCAGTAGTACCCGGGGGGTCCCAGACTACGAGCAGTACTTC.